The source of this TCR beta chain is a study of human T cells and chemical hapten exposure. This clonotype was observed a handful of times. Specified time point: pre-sensitization, week 0. Regarding treatment: therapeutic diphenylcyclopropenone sensitization with weekly scalp DPC. TCRdb re-called the RACE reads through MiXCR, storing one row per CDR3 protein. The sample has roughly 100,000 distinct CDR3 sequences; around 10% are singletons. Here the sequenced sample was whole blood, taken in connection with sensitization to the hapten diphenylcyclopropenone (DPC). This receptor was obtained from a woman in her forties or fifties with alopecia areata. Some clones in this sample may be carry-over from other donors' samples.

This CDR3 is CASSFSMETEAFF. DNA of the CDR3: TGTGCCAGCAGCTTCTCTATGGAAACTGAAGCTTTCTTT. The chain joins TRBV5-6 to TRBJ1-1; D remains ambiguous. Per the germline V gene, CDR1 is SGHDT and CDR2 is YYEEEE. Trimming stripped 2 bases from V and 5 bases from J, with 10 bases between. The CDR3 loop spans 13 amino acids. The full variable domain, rest sourced from reference TRBV5-6 and TRBJ1-1, is DAGVTQSPTHLIKTRGQQVTLRCSPKSGHDTVSWYQQALGQGPQFIFQYYEEEERQRGNFPDRFSGHQFPNYSSELNVNALLLGDSALYLCASSFSMETEAFFGQGTRLTVV.